The TCR beta chain described here comes from a study of OX40 agonist ivuxolimab in advanced cancers. The assay was immunoSEQ multiplex PCR, and TCRdb's table has in-frame clones only and misses some. The sample has around 50,000 clones, about 83% seen once. The origin of this receptor is an adult with an advanced solid tumor such as melanoma, head and neck, liver or kidney cancer. This specimen was CD4+ or CD8+ T cells sorted from blood, taken in a trial of the OX40 agonist ivuxolimab.

The CDR3 DNA follows: TGTGCCAGCAGTGGGATTGGGGGGATACCGGGACAGGGAGCCAAAAACATTCAGTACTTC. This gives the protein CASSGIGGIPGQGAKNIQYF. The J gene is TRBJ2-4, the V gene TRBV2; 9 nucleotides match TRBD1. The CDR3 extends over 20 amino acids. Germline values: CDR1 SNHLY, CDR2 FYNNEI. J gave up 0 bases and V 4 bases, and 16 bases lay outside the gene matches.